Presented here are 3 T cell receptor beta chains from one specimen sequenced in a study of Graves' ophthalmopathy and Graves' hyperthyroidism. Amplification of the TCR beta CDR3 regions used RNA transcripts (as template). HTBI primers primed a first-round RT-PCR, and a second-round multiplex PCR followed. TCRdb called the multiplex PCR reads again in MiXCR, with one record for every CDR3 protein. The sample carries 600,000 to 950,000 distinct CDR3 sequences, 40% recorded once. Sequenced material: peripheral blood. The receptor source for this set is an adult man with Graves' ophthalmopathy.

V is TRBV7-2 and J is TRBJ1-4; tentative D call: TRBD1 (6 bases). Germline V gene data show CDR1 as SGHTA and CDR2 as FQGNSA. V was trimmed by 1 base and J by 7 bases, leaving 13 bases between them. The CDR3 has 15 amino acids. CDR3 DNA sequence: TGTGCCAGCAGCTTAGTGGGGGGGGCAGGTGAAAAACTGTTTTTT. It codes for CASSLVGGAGEKLFF.

This clonotype occurred a few times. The junction differs from germline at one of its ends, possibly a read error. The genes are TRBV10-2 and TRBJ2-5; no firm D call. CDR1 and CDR2 (germline): WSHSY, SAAADI. This CDR3 contains 12 residues. The CDR3 nucleotides read TGTGCCAGCAGTTACCCCGGAGAGACCCAGTACTTC. Its protein is CASSYPGETQYF.

Regarding this clonotype: The missing conserved phenylalanine or tryptophan at the end of this CDR3 makes a read error likely. V gene TRBV10-3 combines with J gene TRBJ2-5; 10 positions match TRBD2. CDR3 length: 16 residues. The germline V gene has CDR1 ENHRY and CDR2 SYGVKD. The CDR3 DNA is TGTGCCAGCAGTCTCCCAGCTAGCGGGAGAGCGGAGACCCAGTACCTC. Translated: CASSLPASGRAETQYL.